Following are 18 T cell receptor beta chains from one sample sequenced in a study of PD-L1 blockade in urothelial cancer (dated by TCRdb to the late 2010s). The sample's time point label, in plain terms: pretreatment peripheral blood. Library construction relied on the immunoSEQ multiplex PCR assay. TCRdb retrieved this table from immuneACCESS and kept in-frame rearrangements only. Not all clones are present; in checked studies, unresolved V genes account for under half, and no reason is known for the remainder. For this sample the table gives more than 75,000 clones, of which 84% were detected only once. The ten most abundant clones make up roughly 2% of the sample. The sequencing here drew on PBMCs, taken around atezolizumab (anti-PD-L1) treatment. The receptors shown here come from a man in his 60s with urothelial cancer.

The genes are TRBV6-1 and TRBJ2-7, with TRBD1 matching 7 bases. Germline loops: CDR1 MNHNS, CDR2 SASEGT. Germline trimming cut 0 bases from V and 2 bases from J; bases unmatched to any gene: 4. This CDR3 is 15 amino acids long. The CDR3 loop is CASSEAGTATYEQYF. CDR3 coding DNA: TGTGCCAGCAGTGAAGCAGGGACAGCGACCTACGAGCAGTACTTC.

A remark on this clone: One end of the junction fails to match germline, which may point to a read error. The genes are TRBV7-8 and TRBJ2-1, with 9 bases matching TRBD1. Germline lookup yields CDR1 SGHVS and CDR2 FQNEAQ. This CDR3 is 15 amino acids long. CDR3 residues: CASSSGQGIYNEQFF. DNA for the CDR3: TGTGCCAGTAGCTCTGGACAGGGGATCTACAATGAGCAGTTCTTC. Full variable domain (missing parts from reference TRBV7-8 and TRBJ2-1): GAGVSQSPRYKVAKRGQDVALRCDPISGHVSLFWYQQALGQGPEFLTYFQNEAQLDKSGLPSDRFFAERPEGSVSTLKIQRTQQEDSAVYLCASSSGQGIYNEQFFGPGTRLTVL.

This clone was observed once. The chain links TRBV5-1 to TRBJ2-7, with no clear D. Germline CDR1 SGHRS, CDR2 YFSETQ. The V gene lost 0 bases and the J gene lost 3 bases, with 10 bases spanning the gap. CDR3 length: 14 residues. CDR3 in amino acids: CASSLAPEYYEQYF. The CDR3 bases are TGCGCCAGCAGCTTGGCCCCGGAGTACTACGAGCAGTACTTC.

This clone came up a few times. This sequence joins TRBV7-2 and TRBJ2-7; no clear D. The CDR3 totals 12 residues. Germline V gene sequence: CDR1 SGHTA, CDR2 FQGNSA. Trimming took 5 bases from V and 1 from J, leaving 6 bases between them. CDR3 protein: CASSPGSYEQYF. The CDR3, as DNA: TGTGCCAGCAGCCCCGGTTCCTACGAGCAGTACTTC. Drawing the rest from reference TRBV7-2 and TRBJ2-7, the complete variable domain is GAGVSQSPSNKVTEKGKDVELRCDPISGHTALYWYRQSLGQGLEFLIYFQGNSAPDKSGLPSDRFSAERTGGSVSTLTIQRTQQEDSAVYLCASSPGSYEQYFGPGTRLTVT.

In DNA form, the CDR3 reads TGTGCCAGCAGCCCCGGGGGAGCGGGGGGGAACGAGCAGTACTTC. It is translated as CASSPGGAGGNEQYF. The chain carries TRBV7-3 and TRBJ2-7, with 10 bases that match TRBD2. The CDR3 is 15 amino acids. The V gene end was trimmed by 5 bases and the J gene end by 5 bases; junction bases not matched to a gene: 9. Germline V gene data show CDR1 as SGHTA and CDR2 as FQGTGA.

The chain uses TRBV7-2 and TRBJ2-7; a weak D match, TRBD1 (6 bases). CDR3 length: 15 amino acids. The germline V gene encodes CDR1 SGHTA and CDR2 FQGNSA. Trimming took off 0 bases at V and 5 bases at J, with 14 bases between the two ends. The CDR3 DNA follows: TGTGCCAGCAGCTTAGCGGGCAGGGGTTCGGACGAGCAGTACTTC. It codes for CASSLAGRGSDEQYF. Looking up the rest from reference TRBV7-2 and TRBJ2-7 gives the full variable domain: GAGVSQSPSNKVTEKGKDVELRCDPISGHTALYWYRQSLGQGLEFLIYFQGNSAPDKSGLPSDRFSAERTGGSVSTLTIQRTQQEDSAVYLCASSLAGRGSDEQYFGPGTRLTVT.

The chain employs TRBV28 and TRBJ1-4; 7 nucleotides align to TRBD1. The CDR3 has 12 residues. Looked up from germline, CDR1 is MDHEN and CDR2 is SYDVKM. Trimming at V came to 5 bases and at J to 13 bases, leaving 7 bases not matched to a gene. CDR3 bases: TGTGCCAGCAGTACACCGGGACAGAGACTGTTTTTT. Residues: CASSTPGQRLFF.

V usage is TRBV19 and J usage is TRBJ2-2; 7 nucleotides agree with TRBD1. Germline-derived CDR1 and CDR2 are LNHDA and SQIVND (reference sequence). The CDR3 runs 16 residues. Trimming cost V 4 bases and J 4 bases; bases outside gene matches: 9. CDR3 protein: CASSTRTGQGTGELFF. Here the CDR3 DNA reads TGTGCCAGTAGTACCCGGACAGGCCAGGGCACCGGGGAGCTGTTTTTT.

V usage is TRBV14 and J usage is TRBJ2-2; 8 positions agree with TRBD2. Trimming took 4 bases from V and 1 from J; bases not matched to a gene: 5. The germline V gene encodes CDR1 SGHDN and CDR2 FVKESK. CDR3 length equals 16 residues. CDR3 sequence: CASSPFAGGNTGELFF. CDR3 DNA sequence: TGTGCCAGCAGCCCTTTCGCGGGGGGGAACACCGGGGAGCTGTTTTTT.

This rearrangement joins TRBV25-1 to TRBJ1-1; D not certain. Germline CDR1 reads MGHDK; CDR2 reads SYGVNS. This CDR3 is 13 amino acids long. The germline V and J ends were trimmed by 2 bases and 2 bases, with 6 bases remaining between them. The CDR3 spells CASSEGQNTEAFF. The CDR3 DNA follows: TGTGCCAGCAGTGAAGGGCAAAACACTGAAGCTTTCTTT.

The chain combines TRBV6-5 with TRBJ1-1; D remains ambiguous. The CDR3 consists of 14 residues. Deletions cut 5 bases from V and 1 base from J, with 11 bases between. Per germline, CDR1 MNHEY and CDR2 SVGAGI. The DNA of the CDR3 is TGTGCCAGCAGTGCCCTGACGGGGAACACTGAAGCTTTCTTT. This sequence encodes CASSALTGNTEAFF.

V gene TRBV27 combines with J gene TRBJ1-2; 10 bases line up with TRBD1. Germline CDR1 MNHEY, CDR2 SMNVEV (reference sequence). The junction had 9 bases not matched to a gene; V was cut back by 8 bases and J by 6 bases. The CDR3 is 14 amino acids. CDR3 sequence reads: CASLRQGARDGYTF. The CDR3, as DNA: TGTGCCAGCCTCAGACAGGGGGCGAGGGATGGCTACACCTTC.

The rearrangement joins TRBV25-1 to TRBJ2-2; weak D call: TRBD1 (6 bases). V was shortened by 1 base and J by 0 bases, with 9 bases between the two germline ends. This CDR3 contains 16 residues. The V gene's germline CDR1 is MGHDK and CDR2 SYGVNS. The CDR3 loop reads CASSELWGPNTGELFF. CDR3 nucleotide sequence: TGTGCCAGCAGTGAATTATGGGGGCCGAACACCGGGGAGCTGTTTTTT.

V usage is TRBV6-1 and J usage is TRBJ2-5; D remains ambiguous. This CDR3 has 12 amino acids. V was shortened by 10 bases and J by 3 bases, with 12 bases between the two germline ends. Germline V lookup: CDR1 MNHNS, CDR2 SASEGT. This CDR3 is CATAQEKETQYF. Written as DNA, the CDR3 is TGTGCCACCGCCCAAGAGAAAGAGACCCAGTACTTC.

This clone appeared a few times. J is TRBJ1-1 and V is TRBV4-1; tentatively, D is TRBD1 (5 bases). Germline V gene lookup returns CDR1 MGHRA and CDR2 YSYEKL. This CDR3 contains 14 residues. V lost 1 base, J lost 9 bases, and 15 bases lay in between. In DNA form, the CDR3 reads TGCGCCAGCAGCCAAGGCGACGGGGCGGGGAAAGCTTTCTTT. It specifies CASSQGDGAGKAFF.

The chain recombines TRBV6-5 with TRBJ1-2; a possible D gene is TRBD1 (6 bases). Germline CDR1 reads MNHEY; CDR2 reads SVGAGI. The CDR3 extends over 12 amino acids. V was shortened by 8 bases and J by 5 bases, with 12 bases between the two germline ends. Here the CDR3 DNA reads TGTGCCAGCCTTGACAGGATATATGGCTACACCTTC. This translates into CASLDRIYGYTF.

The rearrangement joins TRBV5-6 to TRBJ2-3; weak D call: TRBD2 (6 bases). The CDR3 has 16 residues. Between the trimmed V and J ends, which lost 5 bases and 4 bases, there was a span of 20 bases. Germline CDR1 and CDR2: SGHDT and YYEEEE. The CDR3 nucleotides are TGTGCCAGCAGTTTAACAGTCCTCGCGGGGTCAGATACGCAGTATTTT. Protein sequence: CASSLTVLAGSDTQYF.

In this sample, this clone turned up once. CDR3 DNA: TGCGCCAGCAGCCAAGACAGGTTTTCTGGAAACACCATATATTTT. It translates to CASSQDRFSGNTIYF. The chain couples TRBV4-3 to TRBJ1-3; D not resolved. This CDR3 region has 15 residues. Germline CDR1 is LGHNA and CDR2 is YSLEER. Trimming shortened V by 0 bases and J by 1 base, and 7 bases separated the two germline ends.